Detailed here is one T cell receptor beta chain. The antigen is undetermined. The assay was immunoSEQ multiplex PCR, and TCRdb's table has in-frame clones only and misses some. The table lists roughly 100,000 clones, 70% to 90% of them singletons. The germline V gene encodes CDR1 LNHDA and CDR2 SQIVND (reference sequence). The germline V and J ends were trimmed by 4 bases and 0 bases, with 16 bases remaining between them. The CDR3 covers 17 residues. The record originates from a study of T cell responses to AZD1222 COVID-19 vaccine. Study conclusions and caveats: Only 5 to 7 AZD1222 recipients tested seropositive at baseline.

Specimen: peripheral blood, collected on day 0 of AZD1222 vaccination. This TCR was recovered from an adult in good health. The genes are TRBV19 and TRBJ1-5, with TRBD1 as a possible D gene (6 bases). The CDR3 sequence: CASSRSGAGGSNQPQHF. CDR3 sequence (DNA): TGTGCCAGTAGTAGATCAGGGGCTGGTGGTAGCAATCAGCCCCAGCATTTT.